This entry is about one T cell receptor (beta chain). Its specificity is unknown. The sample belongs to a study of shared clonotypes between healthy human individuals. Background on the study: Used for every donor were three CD4 naive, three CD4 memory, two CD8 naive and one CD8 memory plate.

Per germline, CDR1 MGHDK and CDR2 SYGVNS. With 8 bases clipped from V and 9 bases from J, the junction kept 13 bases outside the gene matches. The CDR3 has 15 residues. General study results and limits: Generation of non-shared clonotypes was less probable than generation of clonotypes shared by all four donors.

The CD4+ fraction was divided into a CD45RA+ naive subset and a CD45RA-negative memory subset. Replicate sorted-subset PCRs were loaded with 150 to 250 ng DNA, roughly 33,000 T cell genomes. The assay was immunoSEQ multiplex PCR, and TCRdb's table has in-frame clones only and misses some. The sample has millions of clones; 85% to 95% are singletons. V usage is TRBV25-1 and J usage is TRBJ1-6; TRBD1 agrees at 7 bases. The origin of this receptor is a man aged 18 to 29 in good health. The specimen was naive CD4+ T cells sorted from blood. Subset denoted: CD45RA+ positively selected. Here the CDR3 DNA reads TGTGCCAGCCGGACGACAGGGCTTGGGGGTTCACCCCTCCACTTT. Translation: CASRTTGLGGSPLHF.